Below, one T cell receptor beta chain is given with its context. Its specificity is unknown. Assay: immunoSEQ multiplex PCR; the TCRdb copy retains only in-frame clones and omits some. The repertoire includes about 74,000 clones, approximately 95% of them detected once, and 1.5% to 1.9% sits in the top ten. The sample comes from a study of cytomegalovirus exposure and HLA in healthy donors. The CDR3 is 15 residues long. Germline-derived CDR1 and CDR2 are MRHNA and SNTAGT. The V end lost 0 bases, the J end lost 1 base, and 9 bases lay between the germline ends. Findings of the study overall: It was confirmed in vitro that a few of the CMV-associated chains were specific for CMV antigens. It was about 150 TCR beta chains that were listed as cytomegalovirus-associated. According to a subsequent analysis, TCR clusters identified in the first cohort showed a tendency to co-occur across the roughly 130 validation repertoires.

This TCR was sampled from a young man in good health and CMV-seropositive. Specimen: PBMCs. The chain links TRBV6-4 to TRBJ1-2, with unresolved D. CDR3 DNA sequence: TGTGCCAGCAGTGACTCCACAGTTTTTAACTATGGCTACACCTTC. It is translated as CASSDSTVFNYGYTF.